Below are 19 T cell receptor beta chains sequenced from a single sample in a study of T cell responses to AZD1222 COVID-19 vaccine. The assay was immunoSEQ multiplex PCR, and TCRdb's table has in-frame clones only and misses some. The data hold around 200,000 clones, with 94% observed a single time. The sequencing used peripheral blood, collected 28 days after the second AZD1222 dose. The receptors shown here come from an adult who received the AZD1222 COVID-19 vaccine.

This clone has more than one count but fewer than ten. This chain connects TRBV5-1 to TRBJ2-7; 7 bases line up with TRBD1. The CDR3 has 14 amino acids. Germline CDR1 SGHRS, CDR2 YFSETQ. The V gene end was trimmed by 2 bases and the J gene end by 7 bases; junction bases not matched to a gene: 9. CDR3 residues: CASSLRGPSGEQYF. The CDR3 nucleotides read TGCGCCAGCAGCTTAAGGGGGCCTTCTGGGGAGCAGTACTTC.

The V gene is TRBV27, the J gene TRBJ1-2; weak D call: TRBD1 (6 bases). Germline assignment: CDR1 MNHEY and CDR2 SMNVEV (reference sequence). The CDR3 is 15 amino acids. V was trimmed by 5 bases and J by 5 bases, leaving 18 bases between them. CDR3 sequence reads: CASSLYPGAGYGYTF. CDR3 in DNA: TGTGCCAGCAGTCTATACCCAGGGGCTGGGTATGGCTACACCTTC.

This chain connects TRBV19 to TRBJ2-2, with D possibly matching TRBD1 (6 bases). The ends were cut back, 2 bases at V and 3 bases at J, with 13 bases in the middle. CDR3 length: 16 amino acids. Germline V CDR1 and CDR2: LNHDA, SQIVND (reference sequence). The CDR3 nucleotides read TGTGCCAGTAGTATAAGGGGGTGGTCTGACACCGGGGAGCTGTTTTTT. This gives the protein CASSIRGWSDTGELFF.

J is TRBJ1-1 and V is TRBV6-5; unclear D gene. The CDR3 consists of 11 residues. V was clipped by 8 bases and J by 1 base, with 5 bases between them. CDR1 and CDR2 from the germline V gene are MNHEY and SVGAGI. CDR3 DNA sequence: TGTGCCAGCCGGGAGAACACTGAAGCTTTCTTT. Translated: CASRENTEAFF.

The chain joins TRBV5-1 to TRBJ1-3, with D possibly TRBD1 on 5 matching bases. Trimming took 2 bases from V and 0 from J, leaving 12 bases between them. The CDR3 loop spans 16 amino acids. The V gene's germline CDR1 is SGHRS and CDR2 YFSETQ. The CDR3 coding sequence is TGCGCCAGCAGCTTAGTCGGGACCAACTCTGGAAACACCATATATTTT. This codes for CASSLVGTNSGNTIYF.

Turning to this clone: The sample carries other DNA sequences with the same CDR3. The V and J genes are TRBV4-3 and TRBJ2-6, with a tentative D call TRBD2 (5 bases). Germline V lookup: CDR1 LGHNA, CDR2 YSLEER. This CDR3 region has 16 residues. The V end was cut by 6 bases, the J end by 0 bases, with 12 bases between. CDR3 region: CASSQSEGSGANVLTF. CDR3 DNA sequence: TGCGCCAGCAGTCAGAGCGAGGGCTCTGGGGCCAACGTCCTGACTTTC.

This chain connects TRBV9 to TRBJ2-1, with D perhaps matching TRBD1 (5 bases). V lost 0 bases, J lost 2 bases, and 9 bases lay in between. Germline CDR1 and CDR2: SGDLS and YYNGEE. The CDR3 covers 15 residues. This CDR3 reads CASSVEGAAYNEQFF. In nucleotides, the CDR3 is TGTGCCAGCAGCGTAGAAGGGGCGGCCTACAATGAGCAGTTCTTC.

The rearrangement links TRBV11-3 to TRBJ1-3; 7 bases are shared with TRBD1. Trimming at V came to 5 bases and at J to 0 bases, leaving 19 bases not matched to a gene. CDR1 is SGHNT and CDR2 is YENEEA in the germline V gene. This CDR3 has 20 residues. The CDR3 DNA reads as TGTGCCAGCAGCCTCCCACGGGACAGACTGCCTCCCCTCTCTGGAAACACCATATATTTT. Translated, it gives CASSLPRDRLPPLSGNTIYF.

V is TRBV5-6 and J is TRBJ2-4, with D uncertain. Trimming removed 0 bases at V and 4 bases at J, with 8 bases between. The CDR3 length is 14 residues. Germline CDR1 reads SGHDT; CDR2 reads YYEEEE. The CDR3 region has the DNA TGTGCCAGCAGCTTGGGGTTTTCAAAAAACATTCAGTACTTC. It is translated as CASSLGFSKNIQYF.

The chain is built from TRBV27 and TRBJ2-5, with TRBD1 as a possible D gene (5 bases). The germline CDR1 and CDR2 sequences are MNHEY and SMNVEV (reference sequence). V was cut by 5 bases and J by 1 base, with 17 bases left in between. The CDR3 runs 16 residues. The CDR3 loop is CASSPDTSVAQETQYF. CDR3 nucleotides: TGTGCCAGCAGTCCGGACACCTCAGTGGCCCAAGAGACCCAGTACTTC.

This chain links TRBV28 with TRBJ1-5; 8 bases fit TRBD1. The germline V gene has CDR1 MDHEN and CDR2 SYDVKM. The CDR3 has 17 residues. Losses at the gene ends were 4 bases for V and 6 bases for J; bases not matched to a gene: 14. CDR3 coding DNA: TGTGCCAGCAGTTCAGCCGGGACAGGAGCGCCAGGTCAGCCCCAGCATTTT. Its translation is CASSSAGTGAPGQPQHF.

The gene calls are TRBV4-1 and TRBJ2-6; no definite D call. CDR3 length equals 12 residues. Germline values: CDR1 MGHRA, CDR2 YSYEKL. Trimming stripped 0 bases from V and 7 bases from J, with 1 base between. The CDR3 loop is CASSQEANVLTF. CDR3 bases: TGCGCCAGCAGCCAAGAAGCCAACGTCCTGACTTTC.

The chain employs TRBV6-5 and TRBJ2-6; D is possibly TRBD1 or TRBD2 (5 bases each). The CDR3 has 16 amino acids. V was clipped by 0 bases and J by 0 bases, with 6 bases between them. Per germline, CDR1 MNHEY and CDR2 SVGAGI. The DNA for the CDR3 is TGTGCCAGCAGTTACTCGGGGACCTCTGGGGCCAACGTCCTGACTTTC. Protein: CASSYSGTSGANVLTF.

The CDR3 DNA sequence: TGTGCCAGCAGTGACCGGTTCGGAAGGACCCGTCCCAGCTCCTATAATTCACCCCTCCACTTT. It encodes CASSDRFGRTRPSSYNSPLHF. The rearrangement links TRBV2 to TRBJ1-6; no clear D. V was pared by 3 bases and J by 0 bases, with 24 bases between. This CDR3 has 21 residues. The germline V gene has CDR1 SNHLY and CDR2 FYNNEI. Based on the CDR3 plus reference TRBV2 and TRBJ1-6, the full variable domain is EPEVTQTPSHQVTQMGQEVILRCVPISNHLYFYWYRQILGQKVEFLVSFYNNEISEKSEIFDDQFSVERPDGSNFTLKIRSTKLEDSAMYFCASSDRFGRTRPSSYNSPLHFGNGTRLTVT.

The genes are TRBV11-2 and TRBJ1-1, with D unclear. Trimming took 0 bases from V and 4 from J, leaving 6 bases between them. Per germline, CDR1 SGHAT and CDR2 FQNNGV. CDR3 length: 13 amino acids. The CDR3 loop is CASSLDRGTEAFF. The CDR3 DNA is TGTGCCAGCAGCTTAGATCGGGGCACTGAAGCTTTCTTT. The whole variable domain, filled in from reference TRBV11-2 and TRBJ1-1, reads EAGVAQSPRYKIIEKRQSVAFWCNPISGHATLYWYQQILGQGPKLLIQFQNNGVVDDSQLPKDRFSAERLKGVDSTLKIQPAKLEDSAVYLCASSLDRGTEAFFGQGTRLTVV.

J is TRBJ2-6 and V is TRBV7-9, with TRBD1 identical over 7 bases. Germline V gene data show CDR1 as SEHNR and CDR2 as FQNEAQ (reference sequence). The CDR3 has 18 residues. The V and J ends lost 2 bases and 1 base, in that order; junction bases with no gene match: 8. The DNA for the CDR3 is TGTGCCAGCAGCTTATCCGGACAGGTTGCTTCTGGGGCCAACGTCCTGACTTTC. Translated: CASSLSGQVASGANVLTF.

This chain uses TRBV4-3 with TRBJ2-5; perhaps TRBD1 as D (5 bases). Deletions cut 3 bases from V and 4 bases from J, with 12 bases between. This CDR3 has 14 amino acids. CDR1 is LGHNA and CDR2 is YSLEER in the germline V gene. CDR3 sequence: CASSQHRFSETQYF. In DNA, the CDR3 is TGCGCCAGCAGCCAGCACAGGTTCTCAGAGACCCAGTACTTC.

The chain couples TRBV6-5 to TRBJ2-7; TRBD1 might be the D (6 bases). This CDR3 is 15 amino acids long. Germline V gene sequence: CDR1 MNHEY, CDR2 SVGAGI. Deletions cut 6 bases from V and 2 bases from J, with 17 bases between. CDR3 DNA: TGTGCCAGCAGAAACAGGGTCGCAAGCCCCTACGAGCAGTACTTC. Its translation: CASRNRVASPYEQYF.

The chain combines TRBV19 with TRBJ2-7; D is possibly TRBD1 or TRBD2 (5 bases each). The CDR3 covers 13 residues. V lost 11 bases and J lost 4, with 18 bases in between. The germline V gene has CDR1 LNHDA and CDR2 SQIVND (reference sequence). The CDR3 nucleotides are TGTGCCTACATCCGGGACGGAGAGTACGAGCAGTACTTC. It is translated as CAYIRDGEYEQYF.